What follows is one T cell receptor beta chain and its context. This clonotype was seen a handful of times. The antigen it binds to is not known. No base qualities exist here, and no much larger clone lies one base off it. The record originates from a study of early T cells in non-severe SARS-CoV-2 infection (dated by TCRdb to 2020 to 2023). For the wider study: TCR sequencing used bulk RNA from unsorted whole blood, so alpha and beta chains could not be paired.

Library creation used 5' RACE. Reads for this sample came from a NextSeq 500. The TCR library protocol attached unique molecular identifiers to individual cDNA molecules to correct for sequencing error and PCR bias. Sequencing covered both TCR alpha and beta chains, and within each sample the abundances of alpha and beta sequences were tightly co-correlated. Per the source publication's procedure: Decombinator V4 was used to annotate TCR sequences for V gene, J gene and CDR3. Expanded TCRs were defined as changing significantly between any two time points under a Poisson model with p below 0.0001. TCR abundances were normalised to the total number of TCRs sequenced per sample and were expressed as counts per million. TRAV1-2 paired with TRAJ12, TRAJ20 or TRAJ33 defined MAIT TCRs, while TRAV10 paired with TRAJ18 defined iNKT TCRs. VDJdb, accessed 1 November 2021, was searched for CMV, EBV and SARS-CoV-2 annotated TCRs, excluding TCRs annotated for multiple antigens. Clones were called with MiXCR by TCRdb after fastp trimmed the public reads at Q25, and only in-frame beta chains were retained. All rows with the same CDR3 protein become a single entry with the most common DNA and genes. These V and J calls derive from TCRdb rather than the authors' analysis. The sample records about 99,000 distinct CDR3 sequences, around 17% of which are singletons. 0.95% to 1.5% of the sample is taken by the ten largest.

Paper-wide results and their limitations: VDJdb matching was skewed toward anti-spike CD8 responses, so virus-specific expansions were likely underestimated and private and CD4 specificities were missed.

Its CDR3 holds 15 amino acids, cysteine through phenylalanine. Only the CDR3 DNA is retained, 45 bases long and in frame from the first base. CDR1 MNHEY and CDR2 SVGEGT were looked up in the germline V gene. V is cut by 5 bases and J by 3 bases, and the space between the germline ends is 17 bases. This was a case-control study nested in a cohort of healthcare workers in London, UK, who had nasopharyngeal swab PCR tests and blood samples taken every week. Healthcare workers were recruited during the week of the UK lockdown, between 23 and 31 March 2020, and followed weekly for up to about 15 weeks. The clonotype originates from an adult who was a healthcare worker with PCR-confirmed SARS-CoV-2 infection or an uninfected control (not recorded which). The sample comprised whole blood. The sequence is built from TRBV6-2 or TRBV6-3 and TRBJ2-7; the D gene cannot be named for sure. The sequenced DNA: TGTGCCAGCAGTCGAGCTAGGATGGGGATCTACGAGCAGTACTTC. It is translated as CASSRARMGIYEQYF.